Below, 15 T cell receptor beta chains from the same sample are listed, as sequenced in a study of OX40 agonist ivuxolimab in advanced cancers. Clones were sequenced by immunoSEQ multiplex PCR, and TCRdb holds only the in-frame ones, with some missing. The sample carries 90,000 or so clones, approximately 89% recorded once. Sequencing was performed on CD4+ or CD8+ T cells sorted from blood, taken in a trial of the OX40 agonist ivuxolimab. These receptors came from an adult with an advanced solid tumor such as melanoma, head and neck, liver or kidney cancer.

The CDR3 coding sequence is TGTGCCAGCACCTTCCTTCAGAACACTGAAGCTTTCTTT. This encodes CASTFLQNTEAFF. The chain uses TRBV5-6 and TRBJ1-1; D call uncertain. V lost 6 bases, J lost 1 base, and 10 bases lay in between. Germline V gene sequence: CDR1 SGHDT, CDR2 YYEEEE. The CDR3 length is 13 residues.

This sequence joins TRBV19 and TRBJ1-1; D remains unclear. The germline V gene encodes CDR1 LNHDA and CDR2 SQIVND (reference sequence). CDR3 size: 14 residues. V was pared by 7 bases and J by 4 bases, with 16 bases between. The CDR3 sequence is CASTAPQGRTEAFF. The DNA of the CDR3 is TGTGCCAGTACCGCCCCCCAAGGGCGCACTGAAGCTTTCTTT.

The chain joins TRBV9 to TRBJ2-7; no clear D gene. Germline CDR1 and CDR2: SGDLS and YYNGEE. CDR3 size: 14 residues. V lost 0 bases and J 0 bases, leaving 7 bases between the germline ends. In DNA, the CDR3 is TGTGCCAGCAGCGTAGGCCGGGTCTCCTACGAGCAGTACTTC. As protein: CASSVGRVSYEQYF.

Turning to this clone: One end of the junction fails to match germline, which may point to a read error. This chain links TRBV7-7 with TRBJ2-5; D is unclear. Germline CDR1 reads SSHAT; CDR2 reads FNYEAQ (reference sequence). CDR3 size: 13 residues. The CDR3 nucleotides read TGTGCTAGCAGCTTCACTGAGCGAGAGACCCAGTACTTC. Translation gives CASSFTERETQYF.

This chain connects TRBV9 to TRBJ1-1; D possibly corresponds to TRBD1 (5 bases). The germline V and J ends were trimmed by 0 bases and 4 bases, with 13 bases remaining between them. Germline V gives CDR1 SGDLS, CDR2 YYNGEE. There are 15 residues in the CDR3. CDR3 DNA: TGTGCCAGCAGCGTAGCGCAGGGTATGGGCACTGAAGCTTTCTTT. It codes for CASSVAQGMGTEAFF.

The rearrangement uses TRBV5-4 and TRBJ2-3, with D hard to call. CDR1 is SGHNT and CDR2 is YYREEE in the germline V gene (reference sequence). CDR3 length: 14 amino acids. Deletions cut 4 bases from V and 6 bases from J, with 15 bases between. Written as DNA, the CDR3 is TGTGCCAGCAGCCTTGCAGGAAGCCGGGATACGCAGTATTTT. Its translation is CASSLAGSRDTQYF.

J is TRBJ1-5 and V is TRBV29-1; 9 nucleotides align to TRBD1. The CDR3 consists of 13 residues. Unmatched junction bases numbered 4, after V lost 5 bases and J lost 5 bases. Germline CDR1 SQVTM, CDR2 ANQGSEA. The CDR3, as DNA: TGCAGCGTTAGGACAGGGGACGATCAGCCCCAGCATTTT. This codes for CSVRTGDDQPQHF.

The genes are TRBV5-1 and TRBJ2-2, with unresolved D. V was trimmed by 1 base and J by 0 bases, leaving 10 bases between them. Germline V CDR1 and CDR2: SGHRS, YFSETQ. The CDR3 has 16 amino acids. CDR3 residues: CASSLISRSNTGELFF. The CDR3 DNA reads as TGCGCCAGCAGCTTGATTTCGCGTTCGAACACCGGGGAGCTGTTTTTT.

This chain connects TRBV19 to TRBJ1-6; no clear D. V lost 6 bases to trimming and J lost 7 bases, with 7 bases between them. CDR3 length: 12 residues. Germline V gene sequence: CDR1 LNHDA, CDR2 SQIVND (reference sequence). CDR3 DNA: TGTGCCAGTAGCTTCGGAAATTCACCCCTCCACTTT. Its protein product is CASSFGNSPLHF.

In this sample, this clone turned up a few times. The chain recombines TRBV19 with TRBJ1-1; no definite D call. Trimming removed 5 bases at V and 2 bases at J, with 21 bases between. Germline V gene sequence: CDR1 LNHDA, CDR2 SQIVND (reference sequence). This CDR3 comprises 17 residues. The CDR3 here is CASSPRPGKVGNTEAFF. The CDR3 DNA reads as TGTGCCAGTAGTCCCCGCCCCGGGAAGGTGGGAAACACTGAAGCTTTCTTT.

Many counts were recorded for this clone. Additional DNA sequences in this sample encode the identical CDR3. This chain joins TRBV9 and TRBJ1-2, with 12 bases that match TRBD1. V gave up 4 bases and J gave up 2 bases; unmatched junction bases: 12. Germline CDR1 is SGDLS and CDR2 is YYNGEE. CDR3 length: 18 residues. This CDR3 is CASSPRDRGPEANYGYTF. DNA for the CDR3: TGTGCCAGCAGCCCGCGGGACAGGGGGCCAGAAGCCAACTATGGCTACACCTTC.

The rearrangement links TRBV10-3 to TRBJ2-5; D is perhaps TRBD1 (5 bases). Trimming pared 6 bases from V and 2 bases from J, leaving 13 bases between. Germline CDR1 is ENHRY and CDR2 is SYGVKD. There are 14 residues in the CDR3. CDR3 protein: CAIRKGSRQETQYF. The CDR3 DNA reads as TGTGCCATCAGGAAGGGGTCCCGACAAGAGACCCAGTACTTC.

The genes are TRBV29-1 and TRBJ1-6; 9 bases are shared with TRBD1. The CDR3 totals 15 residues. V lost 6 bases, J lost 5 bases, and 8 bases stayed unmatched. The germline gives CDR1 SQVTM, CDR2 ANQGSEA. The CDR3 DNA sequence: TGCAGCGTCCGAACGGGACAGGGTAATAATTCACCCCTCCACTTT. It translates to CSVRTGQGNNSPLHF.

This clone was recorded once. The V gene is TRBV11-2, the J gene TRBJ2-3, with a possible D match to TRBD1 (6 bases). The CDR3 loop spans 16 amino acids. Germline V gives CDR1 SGHAT, CDR2 FQNNGV. The V and J ends lost 3 bases and 4 bases respectively, with 17 bases between them. CDR3 coding DNA: TGTGCCAGCAGCTTTACCAGGGGACGGGCCTCAGATACGCAGTATTTT. Amino acid sequence: CASSFTRGRASDTQYF.

Comments on this clone: Other DNA sequences from this sample encode an identical CDR3 as well. This chain uses TRBV19 with TRBJ1-1, with 7 bases identical to TRBD1. Per germline, CDR1 LNHDA and CDR2 SQIVND (reference sequence). V gave up 5 bases and J gave up 3 bases; unmatched junction bases: 6. This CDR3 spans 14 amino acids. This CDR3 reads CASSLQGRDTEAFF. The CDR3 DNA sequence: TGTGCCAGTAGTTTACAGGGGAGGGACACTGAAGCTTTCTTT.